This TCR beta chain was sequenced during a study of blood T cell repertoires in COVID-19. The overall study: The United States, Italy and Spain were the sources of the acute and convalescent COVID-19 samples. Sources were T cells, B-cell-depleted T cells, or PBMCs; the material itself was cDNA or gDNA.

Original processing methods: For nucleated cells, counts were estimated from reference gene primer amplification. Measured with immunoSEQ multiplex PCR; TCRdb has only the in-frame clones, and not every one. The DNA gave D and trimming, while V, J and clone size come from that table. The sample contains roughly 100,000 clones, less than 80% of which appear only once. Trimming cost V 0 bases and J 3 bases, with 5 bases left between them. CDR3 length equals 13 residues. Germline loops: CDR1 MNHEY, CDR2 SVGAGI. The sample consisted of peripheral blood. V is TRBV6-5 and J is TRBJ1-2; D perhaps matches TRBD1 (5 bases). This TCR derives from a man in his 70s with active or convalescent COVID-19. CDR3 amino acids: CASSYSGDYGYTF. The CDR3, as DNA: TGTGCCAGCAGTTACTCAGGGGACTATGGCTACACCTTC.